This T cell receptor beta chain was sequenced in a study of blood T cell repertoires in COVID-19. Study-level background: T cells, B-cell-depleted T cells, or PBMCs provided the cDNA or gDNA that served as material.

Method: immunoSEQ multiplex PCR; TCRdb's copy keeps in-frame clones and lacks some. Among more than 150,000 clones, around 91% were seen once, and the ten largest hold around 0.63%. Germline V gives CDR1 LGHDT, CDR2 YNNKEL (reference sequence). V was clipped by 6 bases and J by 1 base, with 13 bases between them. The CDR3 has 15 residues. This sequence joins TRBV3-1 (or the pseudogene TRBV3-2) and TRBJ1-3; D is undetermined. Sequenced: peripheral blood. This sequence originates from a man aged 45-65 years with acute or convalescent COVID-19. The CDR3 region has the DNA TGTGCCAGCAGGCCATCAGGATATTCTGGAAACACCATATATTTT. Translation gives CASRPSGYSGNTIYF.